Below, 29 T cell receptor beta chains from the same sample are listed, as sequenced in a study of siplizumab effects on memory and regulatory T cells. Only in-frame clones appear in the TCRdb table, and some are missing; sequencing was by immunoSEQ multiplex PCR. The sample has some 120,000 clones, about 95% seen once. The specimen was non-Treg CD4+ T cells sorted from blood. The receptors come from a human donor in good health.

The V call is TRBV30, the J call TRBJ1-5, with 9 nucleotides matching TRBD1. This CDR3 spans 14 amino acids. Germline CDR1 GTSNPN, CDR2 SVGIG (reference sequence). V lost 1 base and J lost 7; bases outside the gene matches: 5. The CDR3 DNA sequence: TGTGCCTGGAGTGGAACAGGGGGCAGACAGCCCCAGCATTTT. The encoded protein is CAWSGTGGRQPQHF.

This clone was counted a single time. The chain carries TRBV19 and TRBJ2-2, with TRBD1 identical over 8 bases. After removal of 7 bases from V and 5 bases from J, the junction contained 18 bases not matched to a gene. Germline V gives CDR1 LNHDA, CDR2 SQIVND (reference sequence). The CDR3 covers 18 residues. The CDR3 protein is CASTPLADRAYRTGELFF. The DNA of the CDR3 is TGTGCCAGTACCCCTCTGGCGGACAGGGCTTACAGGACCGGGGAGCTGTTTTTT.

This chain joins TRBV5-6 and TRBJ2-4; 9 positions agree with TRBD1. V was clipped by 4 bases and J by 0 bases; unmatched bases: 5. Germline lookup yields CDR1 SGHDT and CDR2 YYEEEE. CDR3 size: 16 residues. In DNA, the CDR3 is TGTGCCAGCAGCGCACAGGGGGCAGCAGCCAAAAACATTCAGTACTTC. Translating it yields CASSAQGAAAKNIQYF. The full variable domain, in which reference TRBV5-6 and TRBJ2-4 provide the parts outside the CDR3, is DAGVTQSPTHLIKTRGQQVTLRCSPKSGHDTVSWYQQALGQGPQFIFQYYEEEERQRGNFPDRFSGHQFPNYSSELNVNALLLGDSALYLCASSAQGAAAKNIQYFGAGTRLSVL.

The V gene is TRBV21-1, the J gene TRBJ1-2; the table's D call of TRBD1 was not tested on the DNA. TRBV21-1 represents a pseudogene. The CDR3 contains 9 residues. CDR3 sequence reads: CASQVGYTF. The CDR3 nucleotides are TGTGCCTCCCAGGTTGGCTACACCTTC.

The CDR3 sequence is CASRTGEVRNTEAFF. The CDR3 DNA reads TGTGCCAGCAGAACAGGGGAGGTTAGAAACACTGAAGCTTTCTTT. This rearrangement joins TRBV5-6 to TRBJ1-1, with 7 bases lining up with TRBD1. The CDR3 contains 15 residues. V dropped 5 bases and J dropped 2; count of bases not matched to a gene: 9. Germline assignment: CDR1 SGHDT and CDR2 YYEEEE.

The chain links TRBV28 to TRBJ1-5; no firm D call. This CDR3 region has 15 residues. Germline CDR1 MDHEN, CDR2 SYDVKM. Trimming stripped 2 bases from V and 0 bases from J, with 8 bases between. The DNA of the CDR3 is TGTGCCAGCAGTTTACCTAGAATTAGCAATCAGCCCCAGCATTTT. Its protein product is CASSLPRISNQPQHF.

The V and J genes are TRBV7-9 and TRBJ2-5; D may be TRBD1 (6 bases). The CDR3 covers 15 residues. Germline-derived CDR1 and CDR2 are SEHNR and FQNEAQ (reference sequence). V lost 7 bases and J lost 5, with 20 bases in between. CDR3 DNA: TGTGCCAGCACCTCAGGGGACACGGCCGGGGAGACCCAGTACTTC. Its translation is CASTSGDTAGETQYF.

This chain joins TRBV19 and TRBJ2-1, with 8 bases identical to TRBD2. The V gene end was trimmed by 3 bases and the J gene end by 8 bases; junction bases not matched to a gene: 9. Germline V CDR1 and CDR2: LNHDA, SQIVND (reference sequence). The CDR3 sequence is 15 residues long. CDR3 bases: TGTGCCAGTAGTATTGGAGCGGGGGCCTTTTATGAGCAGTTCTTC. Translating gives CASSIGAGAFYEQFF.

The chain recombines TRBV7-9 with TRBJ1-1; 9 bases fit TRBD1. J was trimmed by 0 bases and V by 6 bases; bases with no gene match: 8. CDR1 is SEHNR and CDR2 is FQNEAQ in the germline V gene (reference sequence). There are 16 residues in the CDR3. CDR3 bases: TGTGCCAGCAGTCGGAGGACAGGGGAGATGAACACTGAAGCTTTCTTT. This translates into CASSRRTGEMNTEAFF.

CDR3 nucleotides: TGTGCCAGTAGGGATCGGGACAGAGCTAACTATGGCTACACCTTC. Amino acids: CASRDRDRANYGYTF. The chain combines TRBV19 with TRBJ1-2; 7 positions match TRBD1. Per the germline V gene, CDR1 is LNHDA and CDR2 is SQIVND (reference sequence). The CDR3 has 15 amino acids. The trim removed 6 bases at V and 0 bases at J, leaving 7 bases unmatched.

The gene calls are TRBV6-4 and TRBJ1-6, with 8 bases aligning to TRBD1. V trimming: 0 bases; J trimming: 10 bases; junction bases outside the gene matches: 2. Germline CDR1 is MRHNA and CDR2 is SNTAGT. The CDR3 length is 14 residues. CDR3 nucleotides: TGTGCCAGCAGTGACTCGACAGGGGCATCACCCCTCCACTTT. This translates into CASSDSTGASPLHF.

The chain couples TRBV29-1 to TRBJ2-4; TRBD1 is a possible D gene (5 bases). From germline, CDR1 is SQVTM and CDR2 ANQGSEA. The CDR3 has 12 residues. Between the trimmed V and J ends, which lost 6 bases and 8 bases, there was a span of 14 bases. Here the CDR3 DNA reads TGCAGCGTAAGCCGACAGTCGGACATTCAGTACTTC. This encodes CSVSRQSDIQYF.

This CDR3 reads CAIRAYGTGGISDTQYF. The CDR3 nucleotides are TGTGCCATCAGAGCCTACGGGACAGGGGGTATATCAGATACGCAGTATTTT. The V gene is TRBV10-3, the J gene TRBJ2-3; 11 bases line up with TRBD1. Germline CDR1 and CDR2: ENHRY and SYGVKD. V lost 6 bases to trimming and J lost 4 bases; unmatched junction nucleotides: 12. The CDR3 runs to 17 residues.

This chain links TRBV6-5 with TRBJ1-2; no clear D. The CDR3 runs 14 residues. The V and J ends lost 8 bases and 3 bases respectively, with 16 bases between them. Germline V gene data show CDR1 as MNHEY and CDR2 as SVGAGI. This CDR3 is CASGKNGVYYGYTF. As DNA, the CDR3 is TGTGCCAGCGGGAAGAATGGGGTTTACTATGGCTACACCTTC.

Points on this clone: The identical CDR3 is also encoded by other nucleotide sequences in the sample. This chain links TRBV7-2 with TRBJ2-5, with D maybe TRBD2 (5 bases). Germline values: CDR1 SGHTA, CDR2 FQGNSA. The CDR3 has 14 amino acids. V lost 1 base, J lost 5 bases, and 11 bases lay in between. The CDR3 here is CASSLGRAPETQYF. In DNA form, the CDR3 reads TGTGCCAGCAGCTTAGGGCGGGCCCCGGAGACCCAGTACTTC.

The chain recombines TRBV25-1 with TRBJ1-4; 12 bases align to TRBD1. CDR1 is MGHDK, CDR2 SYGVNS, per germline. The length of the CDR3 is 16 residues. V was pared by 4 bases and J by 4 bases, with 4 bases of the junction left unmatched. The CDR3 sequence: CASSAGQGAYNEKLFF. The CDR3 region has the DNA TGTGCCAGCAGTGCGGGACAGGGGGCCTATAATGAAAAACTGTTTTTT.

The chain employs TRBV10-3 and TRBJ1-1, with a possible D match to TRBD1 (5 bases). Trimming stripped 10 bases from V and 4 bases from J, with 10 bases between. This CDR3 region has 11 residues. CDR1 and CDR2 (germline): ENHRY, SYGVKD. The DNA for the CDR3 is TGTGCCACATCGGGGGGCACTGAAGCTTTCTTT. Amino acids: CATSGGTEAFF.

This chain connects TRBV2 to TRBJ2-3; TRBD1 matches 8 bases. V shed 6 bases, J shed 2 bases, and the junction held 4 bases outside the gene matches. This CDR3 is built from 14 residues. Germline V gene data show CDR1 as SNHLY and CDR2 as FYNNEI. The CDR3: CASSGQGYTDTQYF. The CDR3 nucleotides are TGTGCCAGCAGCGGACAGGGATACACAGATACGCAGTATTTT.

In DNA, the CDR3 is TGTGCCAGCAGTTTTGGACGGGCCTCTGGGGCCAACGTCCTGACTTTC. It codes for CASSFGRASGANVLTF. This sequence joins TRBV27 and TRBJ2-6; D is ambiguous. The CDR3 has 16 amino acids. Germline V gene lookup returns CDR1 MNHEY and CDR2 SMNVEV (reference sequence). Trimming left V 3 bases short and J 0 bases short, with 9 bases between.

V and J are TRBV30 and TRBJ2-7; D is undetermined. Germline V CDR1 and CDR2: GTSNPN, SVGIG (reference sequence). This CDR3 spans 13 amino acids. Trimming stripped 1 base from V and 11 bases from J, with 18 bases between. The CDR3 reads CAWSGDRPYDEYF. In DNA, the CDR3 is TGTGCCTGGAGTGGAGACCGGCCTTACGATGAGTACTTC.

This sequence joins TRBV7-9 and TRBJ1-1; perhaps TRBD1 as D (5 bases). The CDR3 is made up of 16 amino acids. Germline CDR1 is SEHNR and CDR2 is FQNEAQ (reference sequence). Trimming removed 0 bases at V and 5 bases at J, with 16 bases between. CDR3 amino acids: CASSLAQVGVDTEAFF. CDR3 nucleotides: TGTGCCAGCAGCTTAGCGCAAGTAGGGGTGGATACTGAAGCTTTCTTT.

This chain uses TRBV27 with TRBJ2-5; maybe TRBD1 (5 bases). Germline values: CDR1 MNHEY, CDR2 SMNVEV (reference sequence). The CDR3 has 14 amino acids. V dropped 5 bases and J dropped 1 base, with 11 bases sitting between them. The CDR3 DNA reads TGTGCCAGCAGTCACTGGGGCTTCCAAGAGACCCAGTACTTC. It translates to CASSHWGFQETQYF.

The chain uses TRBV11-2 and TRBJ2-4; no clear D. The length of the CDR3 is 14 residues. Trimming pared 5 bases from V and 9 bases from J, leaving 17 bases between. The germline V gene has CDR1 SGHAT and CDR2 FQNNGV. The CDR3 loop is CASSPVGPWRIQYF. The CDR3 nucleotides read TGTGCCAGCAGCCCGGTGGGCCCTTGGCGCATTCAGTACTTC.

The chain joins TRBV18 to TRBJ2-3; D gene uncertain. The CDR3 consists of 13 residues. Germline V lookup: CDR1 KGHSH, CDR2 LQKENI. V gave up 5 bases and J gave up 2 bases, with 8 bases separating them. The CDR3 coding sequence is TGTGCCAGCTCATCGGACGTCACAGATACGCAGTATTTT. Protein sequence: CASSSDVTDTQYF.

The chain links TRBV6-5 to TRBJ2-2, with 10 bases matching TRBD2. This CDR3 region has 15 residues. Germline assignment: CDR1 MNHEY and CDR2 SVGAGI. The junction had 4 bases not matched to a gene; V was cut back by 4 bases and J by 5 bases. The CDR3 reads CASSSIAGGTGELFF. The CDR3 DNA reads TGTGCCAGCAGTTCCATAGCGGGGGGTACCGGGGAGCTGTTTTTT.

The CDR3 loop is CAISESLTGNEKLFF. CDR3 DNA sequence: TGTGCCATCAGTGAGTCGCTGACCGGGAATGAAAAACTGTTTTTT. The J gene is TRBJ1-4, the V gene TRBV10-3; D not certain. The CDR3 runs 15 residues. Germline CDR1 reads ENHRY; CDR2 reads SYGVKD. V shed 0 bases and J shed 5 bases, with 10 bases lying between them.

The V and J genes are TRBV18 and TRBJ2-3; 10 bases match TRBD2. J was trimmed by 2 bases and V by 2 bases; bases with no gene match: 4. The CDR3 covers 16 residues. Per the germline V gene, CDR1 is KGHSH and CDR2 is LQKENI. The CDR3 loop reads CASSPNLAGVTDTQYF. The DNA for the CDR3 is TGTGCCAGCTCACCAAACCTAGCGGGGGTCACAGATACGCAGTATTTT.

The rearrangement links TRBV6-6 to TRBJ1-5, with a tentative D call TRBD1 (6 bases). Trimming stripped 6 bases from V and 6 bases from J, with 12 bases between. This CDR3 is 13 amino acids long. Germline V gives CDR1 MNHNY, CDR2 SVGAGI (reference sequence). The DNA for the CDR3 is TGTGCCAGCAGCCGACAGGTTGGTCAGCCCCAGCATTTT. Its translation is CASSRQVGQPQHF.

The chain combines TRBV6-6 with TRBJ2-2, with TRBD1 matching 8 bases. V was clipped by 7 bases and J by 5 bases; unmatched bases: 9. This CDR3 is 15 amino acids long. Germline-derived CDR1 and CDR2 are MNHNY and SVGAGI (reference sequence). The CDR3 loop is CASTATGVWTGELFF. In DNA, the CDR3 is TGTGCCAGCACGGCGACAGGGGTATGGACCGGGGAGCTGTTTTTT.